Each of the 29 T cell receptor beta chains below was sequenced from the same sample in a study of shared clonotypes between healthy human individuals. Generated by immunoSEQ multiplex PCR, the TCRdb table keeps only in-frame clones and is missing some. The sample lists millions of clones; 93% were seen once. Naive CD8 isolation took CD45RO-negative cells positively selected for CCR7 and excluded terminally differentiated effector memory CD45RA+ cells. Material for sequencing was naive CD8+ T cells from PBMCs. These receptors all stem from a man younger than 35 in good health. Some clones in this sample may be carry-over from other donors' samples.

To note about this clone: Other nucleotide sequences in the sample specify the same CDR3. The genes are TRBV27 and TRBJ1-1, with a tentative D call TRBD1 (6 bases). This CDR3 has 14 residues. CDR1 and CDR2 from the germline V gene are MNHEY and SMNVEV (reference sequence). V shed 3 bases and J shed 5 bases, with 13 bases lying between them. The CDR3 nucleotides read TGTGCCAGCAGTTTTGGCCAGGGGCGTACTGAAGCTTTCTTT. It specifies CASSFGQGRTEAFF.

The V gene is TRBV5-4, the J gene TRBJ2-2; 11 nucleotides match TRBD2. The CDR3 is made up of 16 amino acids. The germline CDR1 and CDR2 sequences are SGHNT and YYREEE (reference sequence). V dropped 4 bases and J dropped 6; count of bases not matched to a gene: 8. In nucleotides, the CDR3 is TGTGCCAGCAGCCTGAGGCTAGCGGGAGGCTCCGGGGAGCTGTTTTTT. Amino acid sequence: CASSLRLAGGSGELFF.

The chain joins TRBV9 to TRBJ2-2; the match to TRBD2 covers 10 bases. The ends lost 5 bases at V and 2 bases at J; junction bases unmatched: 6. The CDR3 has 16 residues. The V gene's germline CDR1 is SGDLS and CDR2 YYNGEE. CDR3 in DNA: TGTGCCAGCAGTGGAGGACTAGCGGAAAACACCGGGGAGCTGTTTTTT. Translation gives CASSGGLAENTGELFF.

This chain connects TRBV6-6 to TRBJ2-7; D remains unclear. CDR3 length: 11 amino acids. Per the germline V gene, CDR1 is MNHNY and CDR2 is SVGAGI (reference sequence). V was trimmed by 5 bases and J by 5 bases, leaving 7 bases between them. In nucleotides, the CDR3 is TGTGCCAGCAGTACTACACACGAGCAGTACTTC. It specifies CASSTTHEQYF.

This rearrangement joins TRBV6-5 to TRBJ2-3; D unresolved. The V and J ends lost 3 bases and 1 base respectively, with 5 bases between them. CDR3 length equals 13 residues. Germline V gives CDR1 MNHEY, CDR2 SVGAGI. CDR3 loop: CASSYGRTDTQYF. Written as DNA, the CDR3 is TGTGCCAGCAGTTATGGCCGCACAGATACGCAGTATTTT.

The V call is TRBV7-9, the J call TRBJ2-1; 11 nucleotides align to TRBD2. This CDR3 spans 18 amino acids. V gave up 2 bases and J gave up 4 bases; unmatched junction bases: 10. The germline V gene encodes CDR1 SEHNR and CDR2 FQNEAQ (reference sequence). The CDR3 DNA reads as TGTGCCAGCAGCTTAACGTATCTAGCGGGAGGAGGATACAATGAGCAGTTCTTC. Translating gives CASSLTYLAGGGYNEQFF.

The J gene is TRBJ1-6, the V gene TRBV5-4; 8 bases align to TRBD1. J lost 8 bases, V lost 4 bases, and 8 bases had no gene match. The CDR3 has 15 amino acids. Germline V CDR1 and CDR2: SGHNT, YYREEE (reference sequence). This CDR3 is CASSSNTGGYSPLHF. The CDR3 DNA is TGTGCCAGCAGCAGTAATACAGGGGGTTATTCACCCCTCCACTTT.

The chain combines TRBV11-1 with TRBJ2-5; 11 nucleotides match TRBD2. The germline CDR1 and CDR2 sequences are SGHAT and FQDESV (reference sequence). The length of the CDR3 is 15 residues. V shed 5 bases and J 4 bases; nucleotides not matched to a gene: 6. CDR3 DNA: TGTGCCAGCAGCACCACCGGACTAGCGGGAGAGACCCAGTACTTC. This sequence encodes CASSTTGLAGETQYF.

The rearrangement links TRBV5-6 to TRBJ1-5; D perhaps matches TRBD1 (5 bases). V was pared by 4 bases and J by 7 bases, with 18 bases between. The CDR3 contains 15 residues. Germline V gene sequence: CDR1 SGHDT, CDR2 YYEEEE. The CDR3 here is CASSPRWGDGQPQHF. The CDR3 nucleotides are TGTGCCAGCAGCCCGCGGTGGGGGGACGGGCAGCCCCAGCATTTT.

J is TRBJ2-2 and V is TRBV7-9, with 13 nucleotides matching TRBD2. Trimming at V came to 7 bases and at J to 6 bases, leaving 8 bases not matched to a gene. CDR1 is SEHNR and CDR2 is FQNEAQ in the germline V gene (reference sequence). CDR3 size: 16 residues. CDR3 in amino acids: CASNILAGGPSGELFF. In DNA, the CDR3 is TGTGCCAGCAACATACTAGCGGGAGGGCCTTCCGGGGAGCTGTTTTTT.

V and J are TRBV4-2 and TRBJ1-1; D is possibly TRBD1 (5 bases). This CDR3 spans 14 amino acids. Germline CDR1 and CDR2: LGHNA and YNFKEQ. Trimming removed 2 bases from V and 4 bases from J, with 11 bases in between. The CDR3 loop is CASSQMQGITEAFF. The CDR3 region has the DNA TGTGCCAGCAGCCAAATGCAGGGAATCACTGAAGCTTTCTTT.

V usage is TRBV7-9 and J usage is TRBJ1-3; D call uncertain. This CDR3 comprises 15 residues. Trimming removed 2 bases at V and 1 base at J, with 9 bases between. Per germline, CDR1 SEHNR and CDR2 FQNEAQ (reference sequence). CDR3 region: CASSLSFGSGNTIYF. In nucleotides, the CDR3 is TGTGCCAGCAGCTTATCTTTCGGATCTGGAAACACCATATATTTT. Using reference TRBV7-9 and TRBJ1-3 for the parts outside the CDR3, the full variable domain is DTGVSQNPRHKITKRGQNVTFRCDPISEHNRLYWYRQTLGQGPEFLTYFQNEAQLEKSRLLSDRFSAERPKGSFSTLEIQRTEQGDSAMYLCASSLSFGSGNTIYFGEGSWLTVV.

The sample holds one count of this clone. The same CDR3 can be traced to other DNA sequences in this sample. This chain links TRBV25-1 with TRBJ1-5, with D uncertain. Trimming pared 2 bases from V and 6 bases from J, leaving 8 bases between. Germline CDR1 reads MGHDK; CDR2 reads SYGVNS. The CDR3 loop spans 13 amino acids. The CDR3 protein is CASSEGRGQPQHF. As DNA, the CDR3 is TGTGCCAGCAGTGAAGGGAGAGGTCAGCCCCAGCATTTT.

The chain carries TRBV9 and TRBJ2-4; D might be TRBD1 (5 bases). Germline CDR1 SGDLS, CDR2 YYNGEE. The CDR3 spans 17 residues. V lost 6 bases and J lost 0, with 19 bases in between. This CDR3 reads CASTGGRVRLAKNIQYF. The CDR3 DNA reads TGTGCCAGCACCGGTGGCAGGGTGAGGTTAGCCAAAAACATTCAGTACTTC.

V gene TRBV9 combines with J gene TRBJ2-3; the D is unclear. This CDR3 is 16 amino acids long. Per the germline V gene, CDR1 is SGDLS and CDR2 is YYNGEE. Trimming took 0 bases from V and 2 from J, leaving 13 bases between them. The CDR3 DNA reads TGTGCCAGCAGCGTAGAAGGACCGCGGAACACAGATACGCAGTATTTT. Encoded protein: CASSVEGPRNTDTQYF. Filled out from reference TRBV9 and TRBJ2-3, the complete variable domain reads DSGVTQTPKHLITATGQRVTLRCSPRSGDLSVYWYQQSLDQGLQFLIQYYNGEERAKGNILERFSAQQFPDLHSELNLSSLELGDSALYFCASSVEGPRNTDTQYFGPGTRLTVL.

J is TRBJ1-6 and V is TRBV4-1; D not certain. The CDR3 loop spans 13 amino acids. V was cut by 0 bases and J by 10 bases, with 7 bases left in between. CDR1 is MGHRA, CDR2 YSYEKL, per germline. This CDR3 reads CASSQDVGSPLHF. DNA of the CDR3: TGCGCCAGCAGCCAAGATGTCGGCTCACCCCTCCACTTT.

The chain employs TRBV29-1 and TRBJ2-3; no reliable D call. This CDR3 contains 10 residues. CDR1 and CDR2 (germline): SQVTM, ANQGSEA. V lost 5 bases and J lost 6, with 6 bases in between. The DNA of the CDR3 is TGCAGCGTTTTTTCCGATACGCAGTATTTT. It codes for CSVFSDTQYF.

This chain joins TRBV5-1 and TRBJ2-1; no clear D. The V and J ends lost 4 bases and 9 bases respectively, with 8 bases between them. The CDR3 has 11 amino acids. CDR1 is SGHRS, CDR2 YFSETQ, per germline. CDR3 sequence reads: CASSLTVEQFF. For the CDR3, the DNA is TGCGCCAGCAGCCTTACCGTTGAGCAGTTCTTC. The entire variable domain, with the rest obtained from reference TRBV5-1 and TRBJ2-1, is as follows: KAGVTQTPRYLIKTRGQQVTLSCSPISGHRSVSWYQQTPGQGLQFLFEYFSETQRNKGNFPGRFSGRQFSNSRSEMNVSTLELGDSALYLCASSLTVEQFFGPGTRLTVL.

About this clone: Additional DNA sequences in this sample encode the identical CDR3. This sequence joins TRBV9 and TRBJ1-2; weak D call: TRBD1 (6 bases). The CDR3 is 14 residues long. The V gene lost 0 bases and the J gene lost 3 bases, with 9 bases spanning the gap. The germline CDR1 and CDR2 sequences are SGDLS and YYNGEE. The CDR3 nucleotides are TGTGCCAGCAGCGTAGGTGAGGGGGACTATGGCTACACCTTC. Its translation: CASSVGEGDYGYTF. Full variable domain (remainder filled in from reference TRBV9 and TRBJ1-2): DSGVTQTPKHLITATGQRVTLRCSPRSGDLSVYWYQQSLDQGLQFLIQYYNGEERAKGNILERFSAQQFPDLHSELNLSSLELGDSALYFCASSVGEGDYGYTFGSGTRLTVV.

This clone is a singleton in its sample. The chain has TRBV19 and TRBJ1-4; no clear D. The CDR3 consists of 15 residues. From germline, CDR1 is LNHDA and CDR2 SQIVND (reference sequence). The V and J ends lost 3 bases and 7 bases respectively, with 15 bases between them. For the CDR3, the DNA is TGTGCCAGTAGTATTGGTGGACGATGGGGTGAAAAACTGTTTTTT. Translated, it gives CASSIGGRWGEKLFF.

The V and J genes are TRBV5-1 and TRBJ2-5; either TRBD1 or TRBD2 may supply D (7 bases each). Germline V gene lookup returns CDR1 SGHRS and CDR2 YFSETQ. The V end was cut by 2 bases, the J end by 5 bases, with 13 bases between. This CDR3 has 14 amino acids. For the CDR3, the DNA is TGCGCCAGCAGCTTCGACAGGGAGGGGGAGACCCAGTACTTC. Its translation: CASSFDREGETQYF.

V and J are TRBV9 and TRBJ2-7, with D maybe TRBD1 (5 bases). Trimming pared 2 bases from V and 0 bases from J, leaving 12 bases between. The CDR3 loop spans 15 amino acids. Germline V CDR1 and CDR2: SGDLS, YYNGEE. The CDR3 here is CASSVFQGGSYEQYF. The CDR3 nucleotides are TGTGCCAGCAGCGTTTTCCAGGGTGGCTCCTACGAGCAGTACTTC.

This clone was picked up one time. This chain links TRBV7-3 with TRBJ2-1; 11 nucleotides align to TRBD2. Germline assignment: CDR1 SGHTA and CDR2 FQGTGA. The V and J ends lost 5 bases and 3 bases, in that order; junction bases with no gene match: 3. This CDR3 contains 15 residues. The CDR3 sequence is CASSQTSGSYNEQFF. The CDR3 DNA is TGTGCCAGCAGCCAAACTAGCGGGAGCTACAATGAGCAGTTCTTC.

Note on this clone: Distinct nucleotide sequences in the sample also encode this CDR3. V usage is TRBV5-1 and J usage is TRBJ2-1; TRBD2 is a possible D gene (6 bases). From germline, CDR1 is SGHRS and CDR2 YFSETQ. V lost 0 bases and J lost 9, with 13 bases in between. This CDR3 has 14 amino acids. CDR3 sequence reads: CASSLGVGRGEQFF. In DNA form, the CDR3 reads TGCGCCAGCAGCTTGGGTGTGGGGCGGGGTGAGCAGTTCTTC.

The rearrangement joins TRBV14 to TRBJ1-2; TRBD1 matches at 7 bases. CDR1 is SGHDN and CDR2 is FVKESK in the germline V gene. The V segment lost 0 bases and the J segment 6 bases; nucleotides outside the gene matches: 10. The CDR3 contains 16 residues. The CDR3 is CASSQDGGRGTDGYTF. For the CDR3, the DNA is TGTGCCAGCAGCCAAGATGGGGGGCGCGGGACAGATGGCTACACCTTC.

This chain links TRBV10-1 with TRBJ2-1; D gene unclear. CDR1 and CDR2 (germline): WNHNN, SYGVQD (reference sequence). V was trimmed by 1 base and J by 5 bases, leaving 6 bases between them. The CDR3 has 13 residues. Here the CDR3 reads CASSELEHNEQFF. CDR3 in DNA: TGCGCCAGCAGTGAGTTGGAGCACAATGAGCAGTTCTTC.

The chain links TRBV5-6 to TRBJ2-1, with TRBD2 matching over 14 bases. Germline trimming cut 5 bases from V and 6 bases from J; bases unmatched to any gene: 4. This CDR3 spans 15 amino acids. Germline assignment: CDR1 SGHDT and CDR2 YYEEEE. The CDR3 bases are TGTGCCAGCAGGGGAGGACTAGCGGGAGGCAATGAGCAGTTCTTC. Its translation: CASRGGLAGGNEQFF.

A single count supports this clone. The chain links TRBV11-3 to TRBJ2-4; D uncertain. Between the trimmed V and J ends, which lost 1 base and 7 bases, there was a span of 11 bases. There are 14 residues in the CDR3. From germline, CDR1 is SGHNT and CDR2 YENEEA. As DNA, the CDR3 is TGTGCCAGCAGCTTAGGTGGGGTAAGCAACATTCAGTACTTC. This encodes CASSLGGVSNIQYF.

V gene TRBV7-9 combines with J gene TRBJ2-1; unclear D gene. This CDR3 has 12 amino acids. The V gene's germline CDR1 is SEHNR and CDR2 FQNEAQ (reference sequence). Trimming took 1 base from V and 15 from J, leaving 13 bases between them. The CDR3 bases are TGTGCCAGCAGCTTAGGCTCTCTTTCGAGGTTCTTC. Residues: CASSLGSLSRFF.